The 27 T cell receptor beta chains below all came from one sample that was sequenced in a study of shared clonotypes between healthy human individuals. Clones were read by immunoSEQ multiplex PCR, and TCRdb kept only the in-frame ones, dropping some. The sample has approximately 1,000,000 clones; approximately 80% are singletons. Sequenced material: memory CD4+ T cells from PBMCs. Subset noted: CD45RA-negative fraction. These receptors all come from a man between 18 and 35 years old in good health. Some clones in this sample may be carry-over from other donors' samples.

Of note for this clone: The same CDR3 arises from other DNA sequences in this sample as well. V usage is TRBV5-1 and J usage is TRBJ2-3; D is unresolved. CDR3 length: 12 residues. The V gene lost 0 bases and the J gene lost 6 bases, with 5 bases spanning the gap. From germline, CDR1 is SGHRS and CDR2 YFSETQ. The CDR3 DNA reads as TGCGCCAGCAGCTTGGTTCTGGATACGCAGTATTTT. Translation gives CASSLVLDTQYF.

The V and J genes are TRBV28 and TRBJ2-7; D gene unclear. This CDR3 comprises 13 residues. CDR1 MDHEN and CDR2 SYDVKM come from the germline V gene. Trimming stripped 5 bases from V and 5 bases from J, with 13 bases between. In DNA, the CDR3 is TGTGCCAGCAGTCCCAGCAGACTCGACGAGCAGTACTTC. Translated: CASSPSRLDEQYF.

The chain employs TRBV11-2 and TRBJ2-1; D perhaps matches TRBD1 (6 bases). Deletions cut 1 base from V and 6 bases from J, with 13 bases between. CDR3 length: 15 amino acids. The germline CDR1 and CDR2 sequences are SGHAT and FQNNGV. The chain's CDR3 is CASSLVRRGGNEQFF. The CDR3 coding sequence is TGTGCCAGCAGCTTAGTCCGCAGGGGCGGCAATGAGCAGTTCTTC.

The CDR3 nucleotides read TGCGCCAGCCGAGAGACTGGGTACAATGAGCAGTTCTTC. It yields the protein CASRETGYNEQFF. The chain links TRBV10-2 to TRBJ2-1; no firm D call. Between the trimmed V and J ends, which lost 8 bases and 4 bases, there was a span of 12 bases. Germline V lookup: CDR1 WSHSY, CDR2 SAAADI. This CDR3 comprises 13 residues.

This chain joins TRBV18 and TRBJ2-6, with a possible D match to TRBD2 (5 bases). Trimming shortened V by 3 bases and J by 0 bases, and 15 bases separated the two germline ends. The germline gives CDR1 KGHSH, CDR2 LQKENI. The CDR3 extends over 18 amino acids. CDR3 protein: CASSPPGEGVSGANVLTF. The CDR3 coding sequence is TGTGCCAGCTCACCTCCAGGCGAGGGCGTCTCTGGGGCCAACGTCCTGACTTTC. The variable domain in full, completed from reference TRBV18 and TRBJ2-6, reads NAGVMQNPRHLVRRRGQEARLRCSPMKGHSHVYWYRQLPEEGLKFMVYLQKENIIDESGMPKERFSAEFPKEGPSILRIQQVVRGDSAAYFCASSPPGEGVSGANVLTFGAGSRLTVL.

The chain has TRBV5-6 and TRBJ2-1; 8 bases align to TRBD1. V trimming: 4 bases; J trimming: 7 bases; junction bases outside the gene matches: 4. The germline gives CDR1 SGHDT, CDR2 YYEEEE. The CDR3 runs to 13 residues. In nucleotides, the CDR3 is TGTGCCAGCAGCCAACAGGGGGTGAATGAGCAGTTCTTC. Translating it yields CASSQQGVNEQFF.

The CDR3 DNA is TGCGCCAGCAGCCAAATACCGGGACAGGCCACCTACGAGCAGTACTTC. As protein: CASSQIPGQATYEQYF. The V call is TRBV5-1, the J call TRBJ2-7, with 8 bases lining up with TRBD1. The CDR3 totals 16 residues. From germline, CDR1 is SGHRS and CDR2 YFSETQ. J lost 2 bases, V lost 4 bases, and 11 bases had no gene match.

The chain has TRBV2 and TRBJ2-2, with D unresolved. Per germline, CDR1 SNHLY and CDR2 FYNNEI. The CDR3 totals 14 residues. The V end lost 6 bases, the J end lost 4 bases, and 12 bases lay between the germline ends. The CDR3, as DNA: TGTGCCAGCAGCACCGGCGCCCCCACCGGGGAGCTGTTTTTT. It yields the protein CASSTGAPTGELFF.

The chain employs TRBV11-3 and TRBJ2-3; a possible D gene is TRBD1 (6 bases). Germline-derived CDR1 and CDR2 are SGHNT and YENEEA. V dropped 1 base and J dropped 1 base, with 18 bases sitting between them. This CDR3 has 18 amino acids. CDR3 amino acids: CASSLAGHLLMGTDTQYF. The CDR3 DNA reads as TGTGCCAGCAGCTTAGCGGGACATCTATTAATGGGCACAGATACGCAGTATTTT.

The rearrangement joins TRBV2 to TRBJ2-3, with D possibly TRBD2 on 5 matching bases. This CDR3 comprises 14 residues. Germline V CDR1 and CDR2: SNHLY, FYNNEI. Deletions cut 10 bases from V and 2 bases from J, with 16 bases between. CDR3 residues: CATPLRANTDTQYF. The CDR3 nucleotides read TGTGCCACCCCCCTGAGGGCCAACACAGATACGCAGTATTTT.

The chain employs TRBV4-3 and TRBJ2-1; 12 bases fit TRBD2. Germline CDR1 and CDR2: LGHNA and YSLEER. This CDR3 spans 16 amino acids. The ends lost 2 bases at V and 10 bases at J; junction bases unmatched: 9. This CDR3 reads CASSQRLAGEGLEQFF. CDR3 DNA sequence: TGCGCCAGCAGCCAAAGACTAGCGGGAGAAGGCTTGGAGCAGTTCTTC.

The rearrangement links TRBV12-5 to TRBJ2-2, with D perhaps given as TRBD1 or TRBD2 (5 bases each). V was pared by 2 bases and J by 5 bases, with 36 bases between. There are 23 residues in the CDR3. In germline, CDR1 is LGHNT, CDR2 FRNRAP. Written as DNA, the CDR3 is TGTGCTAGTGGTTTGCTCTTCTTCGGGACGCAACGTAGGTCCCTGGAAGGGACCGGGGAGCTGTTTTTT. This codes for CASGLLFFGTQRRSLEGTGELFF.

This chain uses TRBV11-2 with TRBJ2-1; D might be TRBD1 (6 bases). Trimming removed 5 bases from V and 0 bases from J, with 20 bases in between. The length of the CDR3 is 18 residues. Looked up from germline, CDR1 is SGHAT and CDR2 is FQNNGV. The CDR3 region has the DNA TGTGCCAGCAGCGTAACAGCAGGGGTCCTGAGCTCCTACAATGAGCAGTTCTTC. This sequence encodes CASSVTAGVLSSYNEQFF.

The table lists this clone with a few counts. This sample includes further DNA sequences coding for the same CDR3. The chain is built from TRBV5-1 and TRBJ1-4; 9 nucleotides match TRBD1. V lost 2 bases, J lost 5 bases, and 4 bases stayed unmatched. Germline CDR1 SGHRS, CDR2 YFSETQ. The CDR3 is 15 residues long. Written as DNA, the CDR3 is TGCGCCAGCAGCTTCTCCGGGACAGGGAATGAAAAACTGTTTTTT. Amino acids: CASSFSGTGNEKLFF.

This chain uses TRBV2 with TRBJ2-1, with D possibly being TRBD2 (5 bases). There are 13 residues in the CDR3. Per the germline V gene, CDR1 is SNHLY and CDR2 is FYNNEI. V lost 8 bases to trimming and J lost 4 bases, with 12 bases between them. DNA for the CDR3: TGTGCCAGCCAAGCCCCGGGGTACAATGAGCAGTTCTTC. It specifies CASQAPGYNEQFF.

About this clone: Other nucleotide sequences in the sample specify the same CDR3. The rearrangement links TRBV4-1 to TRBJ2-7, with D perhaps TRBD1 (6 bases). Trimming shortened V by 0 bases and J by 7 bases, and 10 bases separated the two germline ends. Germline CDR1 and CDR2: MGHRA and YSYEKL. The CDR3 spans 13 residues. CDR3 sequence (DNA): TGCGCCAGCAGCCAAGATAGGGGGACAGAGCAGTACTTC. It translates to CASSQDRGTEQYF.

A few counts support this clone. This chain uses TRBV30 with TRBJ2-7; perhaps TRBD1 as D (5 bases). The V gene lost 0 bases and the J gene lost 0 bases, with 9 bases spanning the gap. Germline V gene lookup returns CDR1 GTSNPN and CDR2 SVGIG (reference sequence). The CDR3 loop spans 14 amino acids. The CDR3 DNA reads as TGTGCCTGGAGTGTTAACAGGCACTCCTACGAGCAGTACTTC. This codes for CAWSVNRHSYEQYF.

The chain uses TRBV20-1 and TRBJ1-5; D call uncertain. The CDR3 runs to 11 residues. CDR1 DFQATT and CDR2 SNEGSKA come from the germline V gene (reference sequence). Trimming cost V 6 bases and J 6 bases, with 9 bases left between them. Here the CDR3 reads CSAPAGQPQHF. Written as DNA, the CDR3 is TGCAGTGCCCCCGCGGGTCAGCCCCAGCATTTT.

For this clone: At the DNA level, this CDR3 is encoded by other sequences in the same sample as well. The chain uses TRBV5-1 and TRBJ2-7, with D unresolved. This CDR3 contains 15 residues. Germline CDR1 is SGHRS and CDR2 is YFSETQ. Deletions cut 0 bases from V and 0 bases from J, with 10 bases between. CDR3 residues: CASSLAGGNSYEQYF. Here the CDR3 DNA reads TGCGCCAGCAGCTTGGCAGGCGGTAACTCCTACGAGCAGTACTTC.

The CDR3 is CASRPRQGTQETQYF. CDR3 sequence (DNA): TGTGCCAGCAGACCCCGACAGGGGACGCAAGAGACCCAGTACTTC. The chain combines TRBV11-1 with TRBJ2-5, with 8 bases that match TRBD1. CDR3 length: 15 residues. The V segment lost 6 bases and the J segment 2 bases; nucleotides outside the gene matches: 8. In germline, CDR1 is SGHAT, CDR2 FQDESV (reference sequence).

Regarding this clone: This sample includes further DNA sequences coding for the same CDR3. This sequence joins TRBV28 and TRBJ2-2, with 7 positions matching TRBD1. From germline, CDR1 is MDHEN and CDR2 SYDVKM. The CDR3 has 14 amino acids. The J segment lost 1 base and the V segment lost 8 bases, leaving 4 bases of the junction unmatched. The CDR3 loop is CASLRDRNTGELFF. Here the CDR3 DNA reads TGTGCCAGCCTCCGGGACAGGAACACCGGGGAGCTGTTTTTT.

This rearrangement joins TRBV5-1 to TRBJ2-7; TRBD1 or TRBD2 may be the D gene (5 bases each). The germline V gene encodes CDR1 SGHRS and CDR2 YFSETQ. The CDR3 is 15 residues long. The germline V and J ends were trimmed by 3 bases and 2 bases, with 15 bases remaining between them. The CDR3 loop reads CASSSTSGTTYEQYF. CDR3 nucleotides: TGCGCCAGCAGCTCGACGTCCGGGACCACCTACGAGCAGTACTTC.

This sequence joins TRBV18 and TRBJ2-1, with D possibly matching TRBD2 (6 bases). The CDR3 has 15 amino acids. Germline assignment: CDR1 KGHSH and CDR2 LQKENI. Trimming pared 5 bases from V and 9 bases from J, leaving 20 bases between. Here the CDR3 DNA reads TGTGCCAGCTCAACCTCTCTGGGGGGAATTGGTGAGCAGTTCTTC. Protein: CASSTSLGGIGEQFF.

CDR3 in DNA: TGCGCCAGCAGCGGAACCTCCTACAATGAGCAGTTCTTC. Translating it yields CASSGTSYNEQFF. The V and J genes are TRBV10-1 and TRBJ2-1; the D is unclear. CDR3 length: 13 residues. Between the trimmed V and J ends, which lost 6 bases and 0 bases, there was a span of 6 bases. Germline V gene sequence: CDR1 WNHNN, CDR2 SYGVQD (reference sequence).

Only one count was recorded for this clone. The rearrangement joins TRBV4-1 to TRBJ2-2; 11 positions match TRBD2. With V trimmed by 2 bases and J by 6 bases, 5 bases remained unmatched. The germline V gene encodes CDR1 MGHRA and CDR2 YSYEKL. CDR3 length equals 16 residues. This CDR3 is CASSQPTSGMPGELFF. The CDR3 region has the DNA TGCGCCAGCAGCCAACCGACTAGCGGGATGCCCGGGGAGCTGTTTTTT.

The chain recombines TRBV10-3 with TRBJ2-1, with D possibly being TRBD2 (6 bases). The ends were cut back, 3 bases at V and 4 bases at J, with 10 bases in the middle. Germline CDR1 ENHRY, CDR2 SYGVKD. The CDR3 is 14 amino acids. For the CDR3, the DNA is TGTGCCATCAGTGAACTAGCCCTGTACAATGAGCAGTTCTTC. Its protein product is CAISELALYNEQFF.

The chain employs TRBV7-6 and TRBJ1-1; TRBD1 agrees at 7 bases. The CDR3 runs to 17 residues. In germline, CDR1 is SGHVS, CDR2 FNYEAQ. V lost 5 bases, J lost 0 bases, and 12 bases stayed unmatched. DNA of the CDR3: TGTGCCAGCAGCGGGAGGCAGGGGGGCTTGGTGAACACTGAAGCTTTCTTT. It translates to CASSGRQGGLVNTEAFF.